This section outlines one T cell receptor (beta chain) sequence together with its context. This entry is derived from a study of blood T cell repertoires in COVID-19. Study-wide background: PBMCs, B-cell-depleted T cells, or T cells were the source of the cDNA or gDNA that made up the material.

Profiling relied on immunoSEQ multiplex PCR, and the TCRdb table lists in-frame clones only, not all of them. The sample includes some 110,000 clones, more than 80% of them seen just once. The sample was peripheral blood. The receptor was isolated from a woman in her fifties or sixties with acute or convalescent COVID-19.

The CDR3 protein is CASSDPGHSGYEKLFF. The CDR3 region has the DNA TGTGCCAGCAGTGACCCAGGACATTCGGGCTATGAAAAACTGTTTTTT. This rearrangement joins TRBV25-1 to TRBJ1-4; D might be TRBD1 (5 bases). CDR3 length: 16 amino acids. Germline values: CDR1 MGHDK, CDR2 SYGVNS. The germline V and J ends were trimmed by 3 bases and 6 bases, with 17 bases remaining between them.